This TCR beta chain came from a study of blood T cell repertoires in COVID-19. As for the study in general: PBMCs, B-cell-depleted T cells, or T cells were the source of the cDNA or gDNA that made up the material.

This CDR3 spans 19 amino acids. The germline V gene encodes CDR1 SGHVS and CDR2 FQNEAQ. With 1 base removed from V and 4 bases from J, the gap between germline ends came to 23 bases. Generated by immunoSEQ multiplex PCR, the TCRdb table keeps only in-frame clones and is missing some. The sample includes more than 300,000 clones, about 87% of them seen just once. V is TRBV7-8 and J is TRBJ2-1; maybe TRBD1 (6 bases). The receptor was isolated from a man aged 35 to 55 in a cohort exposed to, infected with or recovered from COVID-19 (not recorded which). The sequenced sample consisted of PBMCs or T cells enriched from blood (not recorded which). The DNA of the CDR3 is TGTGCCAGCAGCTTAGTAGGTGCAGGGGACCTCCTAGATTACAATGAGCAGTTCTTC. Translation: CASSLVGAGDLLDYNEQFF.